The source of this T cell receptor beta chain is a study of T-cell reconstitution after alpha-beta-depleted transplantation in children. V lost 0 bases and J lost 5, with 14 bases in between. The CDR3 contains 15 residues. Germline V gene sequence: CDR1 SGHRS, CDR2 YFSETQ. Unique molecular identifiers were incorporated when the TCRbeta library was constructed. TCRdb reprocessed the PCR reads via MiXCR and lists one record per CDR3 protein. The sample contains 170,000 or so distinct CDR3 sequences, more than 6.5% of which appear only once. The rearrangement links TRBV5-1 to TRBJ2-5; D is undetermined. The sample here was PBMCs from the stem cell graft donor, taken from the stem cell graft. The receptor's source is a human donor who donated a stem cell graft to a child with Wiskott-Aldrich syndrome. The CDR3 coding sequence is TGCGCCAGCAGCTTGGCCTCTACAGTGGAGGAGACCCAGTACTTC. Translating gives CASSLASTVEETQYF. Filled out from reference TRBV5-1 and TRBJ2-5, the complete variable domain reads KAGVTQTPRYLIKTRGQQVTLSCSPISGHRSVSWYQQTPGQGLQFLFEYFSETQRNKGNFPGRFSGRQFSNSRSEMNVSTLELGDSALYLCASSLASTVEETQYFGPGTRLLVL.